Listed here is a single T cell receptor beta chain. V lost 3 bases to trimming and J lost 6 bases; unmatched junction nucleotides: 3. Germline assignment: CDR1 LGHDT and CDR2 YNNKEL (reference sequence). The CDR3 is 13 amino acids. This table comes from immunoSEQ multiplex PCR, and its TCRdb copy is limited to in-frame clones, with some not included. The sample lists 240,000 or so clones; around 87% were seen once. These data are taken from a study of blood T cell repertoires in COVID-19. Sequencing was performed on PBMCs or T cells enriched from blood (not recorded which). The chain uses TRBV3-1 (or the pseudogene TRBV3-2) and TRBJ2-7, with TRBD1 matching 9 bases. The origin of this receptor is a woman in her 40s with acute COVID-19. CDR3 residues: CASSHGTGIEQYF. Here the CDR3 DNA reads TGTGCCAGCAGCCACGGGACAGGGATCGAGCAGTACTTC.